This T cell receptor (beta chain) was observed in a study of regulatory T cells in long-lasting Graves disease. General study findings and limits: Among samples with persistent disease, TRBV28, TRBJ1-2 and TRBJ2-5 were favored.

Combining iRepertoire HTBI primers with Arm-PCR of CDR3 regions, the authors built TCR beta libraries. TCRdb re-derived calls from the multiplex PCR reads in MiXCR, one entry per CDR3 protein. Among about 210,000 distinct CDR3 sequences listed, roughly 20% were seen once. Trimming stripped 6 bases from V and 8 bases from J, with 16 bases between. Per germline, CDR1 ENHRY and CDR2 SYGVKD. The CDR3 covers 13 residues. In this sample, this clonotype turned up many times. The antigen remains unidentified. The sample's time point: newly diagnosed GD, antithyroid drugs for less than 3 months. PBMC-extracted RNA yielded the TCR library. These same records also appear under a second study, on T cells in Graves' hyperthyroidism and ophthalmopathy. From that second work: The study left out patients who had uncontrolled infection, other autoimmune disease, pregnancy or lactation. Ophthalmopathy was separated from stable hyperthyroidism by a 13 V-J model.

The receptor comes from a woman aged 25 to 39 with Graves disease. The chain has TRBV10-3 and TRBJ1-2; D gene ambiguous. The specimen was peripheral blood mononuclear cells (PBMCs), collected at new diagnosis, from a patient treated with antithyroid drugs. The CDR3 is CAIRNDWAAGYTF. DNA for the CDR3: TGTGCCATCAGAAACGACTGGGCAGCGGGCTACACCTTC.